This TCR beta chain was observed in a study of CD8+ T cells in alopecia areata. Study details: Patients received oral tofacitinib, 5 to 10 mg twice daily, for moderate-to-severe alopecia areata.

Sequencing used cDNA as its template, made by extracting RNA and reverse transcribing it. Assay: immunoSEQ multiplex PCR; the TCRdb copy retains only in-frame clones and omits some. Seen here are about 200,000 clones, 57% observed once, and the top ten hold roughly 0.47%. J lost 4 bases, V lost 0 bases, and 10 bases had no gene match. This CDR3 has 18 amino acids. Germline CDR1 and CDR2: LNHNV and YYDKDF (reference sequence). This TCR came from a human donor with alopecia areata. The rearrangement uses TRBV15 and TRBJ2-2; 8 bases line up with TRBD2. The input for sequencing was CD4+ T cells sorted from blood, taken at week 0. CDR3 amino acids: CATSRDRPGGPSTGELFF. The CDR3 bases are TGTGCCACCAGCAGAGATCGGCCGGGGGGGCCGAGCACCGGGGAGCTGTTTTTT.